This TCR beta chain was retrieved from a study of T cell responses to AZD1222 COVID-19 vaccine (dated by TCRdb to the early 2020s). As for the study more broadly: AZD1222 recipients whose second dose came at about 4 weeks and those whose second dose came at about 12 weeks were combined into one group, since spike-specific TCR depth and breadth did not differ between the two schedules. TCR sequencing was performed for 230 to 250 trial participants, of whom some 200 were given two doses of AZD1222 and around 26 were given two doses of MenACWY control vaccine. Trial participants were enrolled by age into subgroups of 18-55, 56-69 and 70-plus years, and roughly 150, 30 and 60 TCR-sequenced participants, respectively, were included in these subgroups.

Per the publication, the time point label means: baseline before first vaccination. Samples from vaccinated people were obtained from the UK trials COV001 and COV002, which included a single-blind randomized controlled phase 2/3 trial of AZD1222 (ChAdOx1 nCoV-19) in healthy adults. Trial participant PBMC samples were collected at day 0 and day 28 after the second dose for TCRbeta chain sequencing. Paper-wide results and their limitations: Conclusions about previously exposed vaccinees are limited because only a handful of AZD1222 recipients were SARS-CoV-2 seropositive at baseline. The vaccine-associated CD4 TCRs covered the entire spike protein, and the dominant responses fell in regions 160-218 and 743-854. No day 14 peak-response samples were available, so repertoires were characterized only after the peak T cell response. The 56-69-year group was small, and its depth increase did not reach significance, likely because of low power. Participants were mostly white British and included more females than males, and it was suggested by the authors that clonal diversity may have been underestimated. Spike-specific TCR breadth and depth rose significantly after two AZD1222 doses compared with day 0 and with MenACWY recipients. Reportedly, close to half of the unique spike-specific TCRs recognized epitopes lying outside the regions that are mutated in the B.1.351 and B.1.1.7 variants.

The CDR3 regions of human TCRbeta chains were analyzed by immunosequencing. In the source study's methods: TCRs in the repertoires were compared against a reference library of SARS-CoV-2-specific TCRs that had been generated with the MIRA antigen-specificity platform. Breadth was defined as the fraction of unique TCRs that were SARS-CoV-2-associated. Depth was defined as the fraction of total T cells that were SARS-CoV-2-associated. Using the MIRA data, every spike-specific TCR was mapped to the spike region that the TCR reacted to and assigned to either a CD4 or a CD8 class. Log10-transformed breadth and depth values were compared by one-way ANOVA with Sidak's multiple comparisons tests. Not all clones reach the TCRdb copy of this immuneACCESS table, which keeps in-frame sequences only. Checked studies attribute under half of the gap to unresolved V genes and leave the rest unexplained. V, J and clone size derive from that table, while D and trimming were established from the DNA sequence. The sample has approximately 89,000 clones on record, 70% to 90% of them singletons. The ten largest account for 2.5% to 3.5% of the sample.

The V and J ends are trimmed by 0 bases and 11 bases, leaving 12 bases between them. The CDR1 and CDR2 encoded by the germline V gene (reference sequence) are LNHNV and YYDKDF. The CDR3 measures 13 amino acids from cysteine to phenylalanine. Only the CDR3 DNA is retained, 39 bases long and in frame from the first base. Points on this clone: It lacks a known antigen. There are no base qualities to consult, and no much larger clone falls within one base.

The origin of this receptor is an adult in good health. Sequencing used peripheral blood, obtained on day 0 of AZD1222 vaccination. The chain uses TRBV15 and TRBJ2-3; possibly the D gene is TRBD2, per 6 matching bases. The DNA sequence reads TGTGCCACCAGCAGAGATAGGGGAGGAAGGCAGTATTTT. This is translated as CATSRDRGGRQYF.